Below, one TCR beta chain is given with its context. Its antigen is currently unknown. The sample originates from a study of cytomegalovirus exposure and HLA in healthy donors. Study observations and caveats: Later analysis found that TCR beta chains associated with HLA were more clonally expanded than other, equally common chains. Highest at DRB1 and lowest at HLA-C, TCR association rates differed among HLA loci in a later analysis.

PCR primers comprised 60 Vbeta and 13 Jbeta primers. Sequencing was performed with immunoSEQ multiplex PCR; in TCRdb, only in-frame clones are kept and a portion is missing. The data show 150,000 to 200,000 clones, with roughly 80% seen just once and about 3.5% held by the top ten. The sample comprised PBMCs. The receptor was derived from a man aged 35 to 55 in good health and CMV-seropositive.

The CDR3 loop reads CASSLQGREGYTF. For the CDR3, the DNA is TGTGCCAGCAGTCTACAGGGTCGTGAGGGCTACACCTTC. The chain couples TRBV6-1 to TRBJ1-2; a possible D gene is TRBD1 (6 bases). The CDR3 extends over 13 amino acids. V shed 5 bases and J shed 8 bases, with 15 bases lying between them. Germline CDR1 MNHNS, CDR2 SASEGT.